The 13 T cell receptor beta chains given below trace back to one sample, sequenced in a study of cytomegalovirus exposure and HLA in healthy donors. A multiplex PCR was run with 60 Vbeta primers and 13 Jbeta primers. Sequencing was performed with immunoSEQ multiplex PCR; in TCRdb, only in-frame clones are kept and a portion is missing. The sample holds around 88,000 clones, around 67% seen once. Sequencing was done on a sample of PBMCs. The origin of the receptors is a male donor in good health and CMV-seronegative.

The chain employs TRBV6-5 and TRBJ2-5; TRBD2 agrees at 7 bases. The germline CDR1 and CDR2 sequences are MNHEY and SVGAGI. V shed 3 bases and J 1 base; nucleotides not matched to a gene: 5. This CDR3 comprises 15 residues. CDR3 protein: CASSYLAGIQETQYF. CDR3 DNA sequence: TGTGCCAGCAGTTATTTAGCGGGTATCCAAGAGACCCAGTACTTC.

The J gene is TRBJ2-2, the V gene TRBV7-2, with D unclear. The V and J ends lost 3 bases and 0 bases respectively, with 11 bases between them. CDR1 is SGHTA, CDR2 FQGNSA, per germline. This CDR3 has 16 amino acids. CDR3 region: CASSFLRAPNTGELFF. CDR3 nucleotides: TGTGCCAGCAGCTTCCTTAGAGCCCCGAACACCGGGGAGCTGTTTTTT.

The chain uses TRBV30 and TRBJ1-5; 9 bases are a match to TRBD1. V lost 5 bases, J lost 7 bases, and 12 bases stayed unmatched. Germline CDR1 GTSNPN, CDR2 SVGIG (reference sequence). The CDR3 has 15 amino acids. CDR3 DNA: TGTGCCTGGGGGGGACCGGGGACAGGGTCCCAGCCCCAGCATTTT. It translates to CAWGGPGTGSQPQHF.

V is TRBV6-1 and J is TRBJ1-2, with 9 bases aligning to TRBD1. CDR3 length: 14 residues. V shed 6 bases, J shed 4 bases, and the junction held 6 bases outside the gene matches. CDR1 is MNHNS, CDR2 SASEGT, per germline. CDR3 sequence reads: CASRQTGGSYGYTF. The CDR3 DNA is TGTGCCAGCAGGCAGACAGGGGGGAGCTATGGCTACACCTTC.

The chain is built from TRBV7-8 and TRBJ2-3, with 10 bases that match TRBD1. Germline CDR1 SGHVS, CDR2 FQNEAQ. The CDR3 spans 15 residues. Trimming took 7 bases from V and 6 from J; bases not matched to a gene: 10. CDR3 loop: CASTPDRGSFDTQYF. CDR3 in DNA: TGTGCCAGCACCCCGGACAGGGGGTCCTTCGATACGCAGTATTTT.

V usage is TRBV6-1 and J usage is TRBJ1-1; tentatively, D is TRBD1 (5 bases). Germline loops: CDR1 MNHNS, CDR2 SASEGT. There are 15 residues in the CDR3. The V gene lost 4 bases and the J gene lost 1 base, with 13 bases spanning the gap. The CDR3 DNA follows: TGTGCCAGCAGTGTCGCGGGACTTTCGAACACTGAAGCTTTCTTT. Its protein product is CASSVAGLSNTEAFF.

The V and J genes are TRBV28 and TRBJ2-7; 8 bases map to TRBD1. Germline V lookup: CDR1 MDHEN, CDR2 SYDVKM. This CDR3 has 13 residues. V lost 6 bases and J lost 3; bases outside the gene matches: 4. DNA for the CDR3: TGTGCCAGCAGGACCGGACAGGGCTACGAGCAGTACTTC. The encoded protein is CASRTGQGYEQYF. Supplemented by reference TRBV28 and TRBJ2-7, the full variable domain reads DVKVTQSSRYLVKRTGEKVFLECVQDMDHENMFWYRQDPGLGLRLIYFSYDVKMKEKGDIPEGYSVSREKKERFSLILESASTNQTSMYLCASRTGQGYEQYFGPGTRLTVT.

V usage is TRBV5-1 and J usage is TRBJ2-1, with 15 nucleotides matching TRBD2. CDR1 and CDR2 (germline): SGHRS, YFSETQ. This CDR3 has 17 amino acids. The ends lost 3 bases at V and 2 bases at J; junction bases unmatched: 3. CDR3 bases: TGCGCCAGCAGCTCCGGACTAGCGGGAGGGGCCTACAATGAGCAGTTCTTC. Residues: CASSSGLAGGAYNEQFF.

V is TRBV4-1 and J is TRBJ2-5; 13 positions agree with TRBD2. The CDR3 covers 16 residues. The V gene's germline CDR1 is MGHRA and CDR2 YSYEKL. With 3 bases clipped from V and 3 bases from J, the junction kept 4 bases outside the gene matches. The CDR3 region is CASSQYGLAGEETQYF. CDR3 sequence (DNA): TGCGCCAGCAGCCAGTACGGACTAGCGGGGGAAGAGACCCAGTACTTC.

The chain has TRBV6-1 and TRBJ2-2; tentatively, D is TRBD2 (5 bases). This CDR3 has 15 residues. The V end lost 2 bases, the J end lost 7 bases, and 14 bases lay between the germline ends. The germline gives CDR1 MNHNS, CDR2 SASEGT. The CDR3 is CASSELGGGRGELFF. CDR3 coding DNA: TGTGCCAGCAGTGAACTAGGAGGAGGACGCGGGGAGCTGTTTTTT.

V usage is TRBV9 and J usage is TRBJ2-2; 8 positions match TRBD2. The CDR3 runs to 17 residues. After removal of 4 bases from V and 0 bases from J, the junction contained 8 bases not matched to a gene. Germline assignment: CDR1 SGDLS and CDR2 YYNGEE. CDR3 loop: CASSPRGGAPNTGELFF. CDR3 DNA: TGTGCCAGCAGCCCTCGGGGGGGCGCGCCGAACACCGGGGAGCTGTTTTTT.

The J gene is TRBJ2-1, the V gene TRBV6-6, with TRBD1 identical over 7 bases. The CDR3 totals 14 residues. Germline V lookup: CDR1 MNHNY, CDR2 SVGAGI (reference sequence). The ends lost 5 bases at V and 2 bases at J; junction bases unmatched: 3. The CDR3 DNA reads TGTGCCAGCAGTCGGACAGGCCCCTACAATGAGCAGTTCTTC. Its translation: CASSRTGPYNEQFF.

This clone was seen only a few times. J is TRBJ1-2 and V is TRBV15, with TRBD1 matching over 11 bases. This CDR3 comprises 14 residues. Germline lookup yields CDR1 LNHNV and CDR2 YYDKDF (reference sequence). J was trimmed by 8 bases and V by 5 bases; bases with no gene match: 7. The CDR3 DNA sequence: TGTGCCACCAGCGAACAGGACAGGGGGCGAGGCTACACCTTC. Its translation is CATSEQDRGRGYTF.